The 28 T cell receptor beta chains below come from one sample, sequenced in a study of early T cells in non-severe SARS-CoV-2 infection. TCRdb used MiXCR to reprocess the 5' RACE reads, holding one entry per CDR3 protein. The sample yields about 30,000 distinct CDR3 sequences, approximately 5.2% seen once. The sample comprised whole blood. The receptors originated from an adult who was a healthcare worker with PCR-confirmed SARS-CoV-2 infection or an uninfected control (not recorded which).

This clonotype was found many times. The rearrangement uses TRBV10-2 and TRBJ1-6, with D maybe TRBD1 (5 bases). Germline-derived CDR1 and CDR2 are WSHSY and SAAADI. The V and J ends lost 5 bases and 10 bases respectively, with 21 bases between them. The length of the CDR3 is 16 residues. The CDR3 coding sequence is TGCGCCAGCAGTCGGGACGCCCACGCGAGGGGATCACCCCTCCACTTT. Translating gives CASSRDAHARGSPLHF.

This clonotype was observed a handful of times. This sequence joins TRBV5-1 and TRBJ2-1; 14 bases are a match to TRBD2. The junction had 6 bases not matched to a gene; V was cut back by 3 bases and J by 7 bases. The CDR3 is 16 amino acids. CDR1 and CDR2 (germline): SGHRS, YFSETQ. This chain's CDR3 is CASSSSGLAGVNEQFF. CDR3 nucleotides: TGCGCCAGCAGCTCTTCGGGACTAGCGGGAGTAAATGAGCAGTTCTTC. Full variable domain (outside the CDR3, taken from reference TRBV5-1 and TRBJ2-1): KAGVTQTPRYLIKTRGQQVTLSCSPISGHRSVSWYQQTPGQGLQFLFEYFSETQRNKGNFPGRFSGRQFSNSRSEMNVSTLELGDSALYLCASSSSGLAGVNEQFFGPGTRLTVL.

In regard to this clonotype: The junction and the germline gene differ at one end; a read error may be behind it. The chain couples TRBV7-2 to TRBJ2-3; 11 nucleotides align to TRBD2. Germline assignment: CDR1 SGHTA and CDR2 FQGNSA. This CDR3 has 15 residues. The CDR3 region has the DNA TGTGCCAGCAGCCTAGCGGGAGGTTTTGTAGATACGCAGTATTTT. Protein: CASSLAGGFVDTQYF.

This clonotype occurred a few times. This sequence joins TRBV3-1 and TRBJ2-2; no reliable D call. Germline assignment: CDR1 LGHDT and CDR2 YNNKEL (reference sequence). With 4 bases removed from V and 4 bases from J, the gap between germline ends came to 10 bases. The CDR3 runs 14 residues. CDR3 DNA: TGTGCCAGCAGCCGGACGTCGGCCACCGGGGAGCTGTTTTTT. It is translated as CASSRTSATGELFF. The entire variable domain, with the rest obtained from reference TRBV3-1 and TRBJ2-2, is as follows: DTAVSQTPKYLVTQMGNDKSIKCEQNLGHDTMYWYKQDSKKFLKIMFSYNNKELIINETVPNRFSPKSPDKAHLNLHINSLELGDSAVYFCASSRTSATGELFFGEGSRLTVL.

This clonotype was counted many times. The chain joins TRBV25-1 to TRBJ2-3, with D perhaps TRBD1 (5 bases). The V gene's germline CDR1 is MGHDK and CDR2 SYGVNS. CDR3 size: 12 residues. Trimming pared 6 bases from V and 6 bases from J, leaving 10 bases between. The DNA for the CDR3 is TGTGCCAGCAGCAGGGAATCGGATACGCAGTATTTT. This gives the protein CASSRESDTQYF.

This clonotype has ten or more counts. This chain connects TRBV5-1 to TRBJ2-1; 10 bases are a match to TRBD1. The CDR3 has 17 amino acids. CDR1 SGHRS and CDR2 YFSETQ come from the germline V gene. V was pared by 0 bases and J by 5 bases, with 8 bases of the junction left unmatched. The chain's CDR3 is CASSLEGWTGGDNEQFF. CDR3 sequence (DNA): TGCGCCAGCAGCTTGGAGGGTTGGACAGGGGGTGACAATGAGCAGTTCTTC.

The chain combines TRBV4-1 with TRBJ2-5; perhaps TRBD2 as D (5 bases). The CDR3 covers 13 residues. Per germline, CDR1 MGHRA and CDR2 YSYEKL. V was trimmed by 4 bases and J by 2 bases, leaving 8 bases between them. Written as DNA, the CDR3 is TGCGCCAGCAGCCCGGGCGGGCAAGAGACCCAGTACTTC. It yields the protein CASSPGGQETQYF.

This clonotype was seen repeatedly, ten times or more. This chain links TRBV28 with TRBJ2-7; 8 positions agree with TRBD1. V was clipped by 4 bases and J by 4 bases; unmatched bases: 9. The CDR3 consists of 15 residues. Germline V lookup: CDR1 MDHEN, CDR2 SYDVKM. The CDR3 DNA follows: TGTGCCAGCAGTTCCCATCGGACAGGGTCGTACGAGCAGTACTTC. Translated, it gives CASSSHRTGSYEQYF.

This clonotype was recorded many times. The rearrangement uses TRBV7-8 and TRBJ2-1, with 9 bases identical to TRBD2. After removal of 5 bases from V and 6 bases from J, the junction contained 11 bases not matched to a gene. This CDR3 contains 16 residues. Looked up from germline, CDR1 is SGHVS and CDR2 is FQNEAQ. CDR3 sequence reads: CASSPARLAGTNEQFF. The DNA of the CDR3 is TGTGCCAGCAGCCCGGCGCGGCTAGCGGGAACCAATGAGCAGTTCTTC.

This clonotype was detected ten times or more. J is TRBJ2-7 and V is TRBV12-3 or TRBV12-4, with a weak D call TRBD2 (5 bases). This CDR3 comprises 17 residues. Trimming took 4 bases from V and 4 from J, leaving 23 bases between them. CDR3 bases: TGTGCCAGCAGTTCCACAAAAGGCGGGTTGACTGGTTACGAGCAGTACTTC. This sequence encodes CASSSTKGGLTGYEQYF.

This clonotype was detected many times. The V and J genes are TRBV10-3 and TRBJ1-2; D is uncertain. The CDR3 covers 13 residues. V was trimmed by 6 bases and J by 6 bases, leaving 14 bases between them. Germline V lookup: CDR1 ENHRY, CDR2 SYGVKD. The CDR3 here is CAISPPGIDGYTF. CDR3 in DNA: TGTGCCATCAGCCCCCCGGGAATTGATGGCTACACCTTC.

This clonotype was seen only a few times. The CDR3 nucleotides are TGCAGCGTTGGACAAGCACAAGAGACCCAGTACTTC. Its protein product is CSVGQAQETQYF. V usage is TRBV29-1 and J usage is TRBJ2-5; no clear D. Germline V gene sequence: CDR1 SQVTM, CDR2 ANQGSEA. Deletions cut 4 bases from V and 2 bases from J, with 8 bases between. The CDR3 totals 12 residues.

This clonotype was detected only a few times. CDR3 coding DNA: TGTGCCAGCAGCACGTCCGGAGAAAATACGCAGTATTTT. The encoded protein is CASSTSGENTQYF. This chain joins TRBV5-4 and TRBJ2-3; D remains unclear. Germline-derived CDR1 and CDR2 are SGHNT and YYREEE (reference sequence). The CDR3 has 13 residues. The V end was cut by 4 bases, the J end by 7 bases, with 13 bases between.

This clonotype was seen repeatedly, ten times or more. The J gene is TRBJ1-3, the V gene TRBV7-2; D may be TRBD1 (5 bases). CDR1 is SGHTA and CDR2 is FQGNSA in the germline V gene. The V gene lost 1 base and the J gene lost 0 bases, with 10 bases spanning the gap. The CDR3 is made up of 16 amino acids. CDR3 sequence (DNA): TGTGCCAGCAGCTTAGATGACAGCAGCTCTGGAAACACCATATATTTT. Its protein is CASSLDDSSSGNTIYF.

The table lists this clonotype with many counts. The chain employs TRBV4-3 and TRBJ2-3; 8 nucleotides align to TRBD1. The CDR3 is made up of 16 amino acids. CDR1 is LGHNA, CDR2 YSLEER, per germline. Germline trimming cut 3 bases from V and 2 bases from J; bases unmatched to any gene: 7. CDR3 protein: CASSQGDRYYTDTQYF. The CDR3 DNA sequence: TGCGCCAGCAGCCAGGGGGACAGGTATTACACAGATACGCAGTATTTT.

J is TRBJ1-3 and V is TRBV5-1; D is unclear. The CDR3 covers 14 residues. Trimming removed 3 bases at V and 0 bases at J, with 7 bases between. The germline V gene has CDR1 SGHRS and CDR2 YFSETQ. The CDR3, as DNA: TGCGCCAGCAGCTCTGGGAGCTCTGGAAACACCATATATTTT. Translating it yields CASSSGSSGNTIYF. The variable domain in full, completed from reference TRBV5-1 and TRBJ1-3, reads KAGVTQTPRYLIKTRGQQVTLSCSPISGHRSVSWYQQTPGQGLQFLFEYFSETQRNKGNFPGRFSGRQFSNSRSEMNVSTLELGDSALYLCASSSGSSGNTIYFGEGSWLTVV.

The sample holds many counts of this clonotype. The chain couples TRBV4-3 to TRBJ2-3; D unclear. CDR1 is LGHNA, CDR2 YSLEER, per germline. The CDR3 totals 16 residues. Trimming took off 0 bases at V and 4 bases at J, with 14 bases between the two ends. CDR3 in amino acids: CASSQEGLPNADTQYF. The DNA for the CDR3 is TGCGCCAGCAGCCAAGAGGGTCTCCCCAACGCAGATACGCAGTATTTT.

This clonotype was detected only a few times. CDR3 amino acids: CASSLDREGLDTQYF. DNA of the CDR3: TGCGCCAGCAGCTTGGATCGGGAGGGCCTGGATACGCAGTATTTT. The chain joins TRBV5-1 to TRBJ2-3, with 8 bases that match TRBD2. In germline, CDR1 is SGHRS, CDR2 YFSETQ. The CDR3 totals 15 residues. With 0 bases clipped from V and 6 bases from J, the junction kept 6 bases outside the gene matches.

There are many counts of this clonotype. The chain combines TRBV7-2 with TRBJ2-5; D is unresolved. Germline V gene lookup returns CDR1 SGHTA and CDR2 FQGNSA. Trimming shortened V by 5 bases and J by 1 base, and 8 bases separated the two germline ends. This CDR3 has 13 residues. This CDR3 is CASSPSFQETQYF. In DNA form, the CDR3 reads TGTGCCAGCAGCCCCAGCTTCCAAGAGACCCAGTACTTC.

Many counts were recorded for this clonotype. The genes are TRBV18 and TRBJ2-7; TRBD2 matches 15 bases. Germline V gene lookup returns CDR1 KGHSH and CDR2 LQKENI. The CDR3 runs to 16 residues. The V and J ends lost 4 bases and 4 bases, in that order; junction bases with no gene match: 5. CDR3 sequence: CASSRGTSGRLYEQYF. In DNA form, the CDR3 reads TGTGCCAGCTCACGGGGGACTAGCGGGAGGTTGTACGAGCAGTACTTC. The complete variable domain, with remaining parts taken from reference TRBV18 and TRBJ2-7, reads NAGVMQNPRHLVRRRGQEARLRCSPMKGHSHVYWYRQLPEEGLKFMVYLQKENIIDESGMPKERFSAEFPKEGPSILRIQQVVRGDSAAYFCASSRGTSGRLYEQYFGPGTRLTVT.

This clonotype has just a few counts. The CDR3 here is CASNGQGATGNTIYF. In DNA form, the CDR3 reads TGTGCCAGCAATGGACAGGGGGCGACTGGAAACACCATATATTTT. V gene TRBV12-3 or TRBV12-4 combines with J gene TRBJ1-3; 11 bases map to TRBD1. This CDR3 contains 15 residues. With 7 bases clipped from V and 2 bases from J, the junction kept 4 bases outside the gene matches.

This clonotype was seen many times. The J gene is TRBJ2-2, the V gene TRBV6-2 or TRBV6-3, with D perhaps TRBD1 (6 bases). CDR1 MNHEY and CDR2 SVGEGT come from the germline V gene. V dropped 6 bases and J dropped 3 bases, with 20 bases sitting between them. The CDR3 is made up of 17 amino acids. CDR3 in DNA: TGTGCCAGCAGACCGCTAACTGACAGGCGGGACACCGGGGAGCTGTTTTTT. Amino acid sequence: CASRPLTDRRDTGELFF.

The table lists this clonotype with a few counts. DNA of the CDR3: TGCGCCAGCAGCTTGGCCACAGGGGCCGGGAATGAGCAGTTCTTC. This gives the protein CASSLATGAGNEQFF. The chain couples TRBV5-1 to TRBJ2-1, with 7 bases lining up with TRBD1. V lost 0 bases, J lost 7 bases, and 7 bases stayed unmatched. Looked up from germline, CDR1 is SGHRS and CDR2 is YFSETQ. This CDR3 comprises 15 residues.

The rearrangement joins TRBV20-1 to TRBJ2-1; no clear D. Germline V gene sequence: CDR1 DFQATT, CDR2 SNEGSKA (reference sequence). The ends were cut back, 4 bases at V and 10 bases at J, with 11 bases in the middle. The CDR3 covers 11 residues. The CDR3 is CSAMTQFEQFF. CDR3 bases: TGCAGTGCTATGACCCAGTTCGAGCAGTTCTTC.

This clonotype was found many times. This chain connects TRBV4-3 to TRBJ2-2; tentatively, D is TRBD1 or TRBD2 (5 bases each). V was trimmed by 0 bases and J by 0 bases, leaving 14 bases between them. Germline CDR1 reads LGHNA; CDR2 reads YSLEER. This CDR3 is 18 amino acids long. The chain's CDR3 is CASSQDSVRGANTGELFF. The CDR3 bases are TGCGCCAGCAGCCAAGACTCAGTGAGGGGAGCGAACACCGGGGAGCTGTTTTTT.

This clonotype occurred a few times. V usage is TRBV27 and J usage is TRBJ1-2, with a weak D call TRBD1 (6 bases). The ends were cut back, 6 bases at V and 2 bases at J, with 13 bases in the middle. CDR1 and CDR2 from the germline V gene are MNHEY and SMNVEV (reference sequence). The CDR3 has 14 amino acids. The CDR3: CASRAGVSNYGYTF. The CDR3 bases are TGTGCCAGCAGGGCAGGGGTATCGAACTATGGCTACACCTTC.

This clonotype has a handful of counts. The rearrangement uses TRBV7-2 and TRBJ2-5; 9 bases align to TRBD1. J lost 4 bases, V lost 5 bases, and 5 bases had no gene match. Looked up from germline, CDR1 is SGHTA and CDR2 is FQGNSA. The CDR3 sequence is 14 residues long. The CDR3 reads CASSPQTGGETQYF. DNA of the CDR3: TGTGCCAGCAGCCCCCAGACAGGGGGAGAGACCCAGTACTTC. The whole variable domain, filled in from reference TRBV7-2 and TRBJ2-5, reads GAGVSQSPSNKVTEKGKDVELRCDPISGHTALYWYRQSLGQGLEFLIYFQGNSAPDKSGLPSDRFSAERTGGSVSTLTIQRTQQEDSAVYLCASSPQTGGETQYFGPGTRLLVL.

In this sample, this clonotype turned up many times. The V and J genes are TRBV12-3 or TRBV12-4 and TRBJ2-7; D not resolved. The germline V and J ends were trimmed by 0 bases and 5 bases, with 5 bases remaining between them. The CDR3 has 12 amino acids. The CDR3 DNA follows: TGTGCCAGCAGTTTAGCGATCCACGAGCAGTACTTC. This translates into CASSLAIHEQYF.